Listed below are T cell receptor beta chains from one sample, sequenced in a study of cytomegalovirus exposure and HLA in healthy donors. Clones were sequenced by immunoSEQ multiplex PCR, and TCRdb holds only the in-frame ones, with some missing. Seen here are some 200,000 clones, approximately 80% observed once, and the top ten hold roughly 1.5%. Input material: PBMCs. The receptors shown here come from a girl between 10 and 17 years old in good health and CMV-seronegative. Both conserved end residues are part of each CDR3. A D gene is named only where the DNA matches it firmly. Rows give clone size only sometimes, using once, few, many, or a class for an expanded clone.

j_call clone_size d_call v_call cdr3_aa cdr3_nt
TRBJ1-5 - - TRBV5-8 CASSLAGYGGNQPQHF TGTGCCAGCAGCTTGGCCGGTTACGGGGGAAATCAGCCCCAGCATTTT
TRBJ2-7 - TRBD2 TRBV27 CASSLGTSLPYEQYF TGTGCCAGCAGTCTCGGGACTAGCTTGCCCTACGAGCAGTACTTC
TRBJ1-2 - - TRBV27 CASSLSRTVTPYGYTF TGTGCCAGCAGTTTATCTCGGACAGTAACTCCGTATGGCTACACCTTC
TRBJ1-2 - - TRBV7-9 CASSHNLRVKGALDGYTF TGTGCCAGCAGCCATAACCTGAGGGTGAAGGGTGCCCTGGATGGCTACACCTTC
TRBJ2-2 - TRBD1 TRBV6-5 CATCRGTVNTGELFF TGTGCCACCTGTAGAGGGACAGTGAACACCGGGGAGCTGTTTTTT
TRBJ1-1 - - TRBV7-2 CASSLGAGATEAFF TGTGCCAGCAGCTTAGGAGCGGGCGCTACTGAAGCTTTCTTT
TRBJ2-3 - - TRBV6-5 CASSMSPADTQYF TGTGCCAGCAGTATGAGTCCCGCGGATACGCAGTATTTT
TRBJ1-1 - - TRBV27 CASSSSREYTEAFF TGTGCCAGCAGTTCCTCACGCGAATACACTGAAGCTTTCTTT
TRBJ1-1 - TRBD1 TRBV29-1 CSCSGTGFSEAFF TGCAGTTGTTCCGGGACAGGGTTCTCTGAAGCTTTCTTT
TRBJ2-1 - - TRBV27 CASSPGGTYNEQFF TGTGCCAGCAGCCCAGGAGGGACCTACAATGAGCAGTTCTTC
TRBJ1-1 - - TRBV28 CASSLPGTEAFF TGTGCCAGCAGCCTTCCGGGCACTGAAGCTTTCTTT
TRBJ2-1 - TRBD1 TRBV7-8 CASSLGETGGQFF TGTGCCAGCAGCTTAGGGGAGACAGGGGGGCAGTTCTTC
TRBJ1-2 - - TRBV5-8 CASSLFQGRGYTF TGTGCCAGCAGCTTGTTCCAGGGGCGAGGCTACACCTTC
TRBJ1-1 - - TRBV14 CASSLPYRADTEAFF TGTGCCAGCAGCCTACCGTACAGGGCGGACACTGAAGCTTTCTTT
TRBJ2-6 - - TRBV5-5 CASSERSSGANVLTF TGTGCCAGCAGCGAGAGGAGCTCTGGGGCCAACGTCCTGACTTTC
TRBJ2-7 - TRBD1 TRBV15 CATSRASRDRNDLYEQYF TGTGCCACCAGCAGAGCGTCCCGGGACAGGAACGATTTATACGAGCAGTACTTC
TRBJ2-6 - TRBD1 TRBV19 CASIRQGGGANVLTF TGTGCCAGTATCCGACAGGGTGGTGGGGCCAACGTCCTGACTTTC
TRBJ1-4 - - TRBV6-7 CAYLSSNEKLFF TGTGCTTACCTATCGTCTAATGAAAAACTGTTTTTT
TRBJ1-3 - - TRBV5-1 CASSLGTTTWKDTIYF TGCGCCAGCAGCTTGGGGACAACCACCTGGAAAGACACCATATATTTT
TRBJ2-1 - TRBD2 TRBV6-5 CASSYSSTSGGEQFF TGTGCCAGCAGTTATAGTTCGACTAGCGGGGGTGAGCAGTTCTTC
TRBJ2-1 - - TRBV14 CASSRSGLVIINEQFF TGTGCCAGCAGCCGAAGCGGGCTAGTGATTATCAATGAGCAGTTCTTC
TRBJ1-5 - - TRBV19 CASSTSPGTFLSNQPQHF TGTGCCAGTAGTACCTCGCCCGGGACATTCCTTAGCAATCAGCCCCAGCATTTT
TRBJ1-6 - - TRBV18 CASSLTGSSYNSPLHF TGTGCCAGCTCACTTACAGGGAGCTCCTATAATTCACCCCTCCACTTT
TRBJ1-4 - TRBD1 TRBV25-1 CASSEPGQINEKLFF TGTGCCAGCAGTGAGCCGGGACAGATTAATGAAAAACTGTTTTTT
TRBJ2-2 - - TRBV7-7 CASSPSLVTGDYTGELFF TGTGCCAGCAGCCCGTCGTTGGTAACAGGAGATTACACCGGGGAGCTGTTTTTT
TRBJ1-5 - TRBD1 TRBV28 CASRHRGDNQPQHF TGTGCCAGCAGACACAGGGGGGACAATCAGCCCCAGCATTTT
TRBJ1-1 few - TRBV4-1 CASSQAPGTEAFF TGCGCCAGCAGCCAAGCTCCGGGCACTGAAGCTTTCTTT